These 3 T cell receptor beta chains were sequenced from one sample in a study of cytomegalovirus exposure and HLA in healthy donors. PCR was performed using 60 Vbeta and 13 Jbeta primers. Using immunoSEQ multiplex PCR, the repertoire was profiled, and TCRdb retains in-frame clones only, with some absent. The sample has 150,000 to 200,000 clones; around 82% are singletons. Sequencing was carried out using PBMCs. Receptor source: a boy younger than 18 in good health and CMV-seronegative.

The chain uses TRBV14 and TRBJ2-1; tentatively, D is TRBD2 (5 bases). V was shortened by 4 bases and J by 0 bases, with 16 bases between the two germline ends. Germline CDR1 is SGHDN and CDR2 is FVKESK. The CDR3 length is 17 residues. CDR3 bases: TGTGCCAGCAGCCGAACGCGGGCAGGTAGCTCCTACAATGAGCAGTTCTTC. Its protein is CASSRTRAGSSYNEQFF. Combining the CDR3 with reference TRBV14 and TRBJ2-1 gives the whole variable domain EAGVTQFPSHSVIEKGQTVTLRCDPISGHDNLYWYRRVMGKEIKFLLHFVKESKQDESGMPNNRFLAERTGGTYSTLKVQPAELEDSGVYFCASSRTRAGSSYNEQFFGPGTRLTVL.

This clone was detected a few times. V usage is TRBV5-1 and J usage is TRBJ2-2; possible D gene TRBD1, 5 bases. Germline CDR1 reads SGHRS; CDR2 reads YFSETQ. Trimming cost V 6 bases and J 0 bases, with 9 bases left between them. The CDR3 consists of 14 residues. In nucleotides, the CDR3 is TGCGCCAGCAAACAGGCCCCGAACACCGGGGAGCTGTTTTTT. As protein: CASKQAPNTGELFF.

The rearrangement joins TRBV5-1 to TRBJ1-2, with D tentatively TRBD1 (6 bases). V lost 3 bases to trimming and J lost 8 bases, with 14 bases between them. This CDR3 contains 13 residues. The germline CDR1 and CDR2 sequences are SGHRS and YFSETQ. In DNA, the CDR3 is TGCGCCAGCAGCTCTACAGCAGGGGTAGGCTACACCTTC. Translated, it gives CASSSTAGVGYTF.